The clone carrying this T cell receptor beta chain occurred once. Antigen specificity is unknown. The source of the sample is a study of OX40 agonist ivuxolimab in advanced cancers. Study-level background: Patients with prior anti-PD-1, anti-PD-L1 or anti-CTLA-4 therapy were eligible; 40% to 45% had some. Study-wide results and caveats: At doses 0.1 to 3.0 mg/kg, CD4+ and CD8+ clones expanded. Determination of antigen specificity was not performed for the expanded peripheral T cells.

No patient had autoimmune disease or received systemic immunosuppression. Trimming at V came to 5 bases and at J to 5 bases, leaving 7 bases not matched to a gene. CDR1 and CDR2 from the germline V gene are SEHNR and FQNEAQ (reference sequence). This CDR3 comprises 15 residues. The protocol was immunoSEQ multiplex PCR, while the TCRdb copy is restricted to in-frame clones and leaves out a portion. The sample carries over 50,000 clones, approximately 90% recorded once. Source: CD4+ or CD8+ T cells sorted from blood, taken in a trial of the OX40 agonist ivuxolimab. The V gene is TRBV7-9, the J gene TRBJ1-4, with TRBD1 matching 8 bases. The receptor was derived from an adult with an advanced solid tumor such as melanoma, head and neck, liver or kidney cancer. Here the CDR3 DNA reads TGTGCCAGCAGCCCTCCGGGACAGGCGAATGAAAAACTGTTTTTT. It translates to CASSPPGQANEKLFF.